Listed below are T cell receptor beta chains from one sample, sequenced in a study of cytomegalovirus exposure and HLA in healthy donors. The table came from immunoSEQ multiplex PCR; TCRdb's copy has only in-frame clones and leaves some out. The listing records about 130,000 clones. Sequencing input: PBMCs. These receptors were taken from a woman aged 60-70 years in good health and CMV-seronegative. The CDR3 runs from the conserved cysteine through the conserved F or W.

>TRBJ2-3|TRBV19
CASSIWGRTDTQYF
>-|TRBV5-1
CASSSIAGLAGTYEQYF
>TRBJ2-7|TRBV28
CASSSQDRGGTYEQYF
>TRBJ2-1|TRBV30
CAWSVGLASTQFF
>-|TRBV6-6
CASSYEGGLAHYEQYF
>TRBJ1-5|TRBV28
CASSPWQDSNQPQHF
>TRBJ2-7|TRBV11-2
CASSSQSGQGSYEQYF
>TRBJ1-2|TRBV10-3
CAISRQGDGYTF
>TRBJ2-7|TRBV6-5
CASTPGSGGQYEQYF
>TRBJ2-2|TRBV28
CASSLWGRVTGELFF
>TRBJ1-1|TRBV11-3
CASSDRSTEAFF
>TRBJ2-3|TRBV29-1
CSVEFLAGALGDTQYF
>TRBJ2-1|TRBV7-9
CASSLAGLAGNEQFF
>TRBJ2-2|TRBV6-1
CASSAVRGSGETTGELFF
>TRBJ2-2|TRBV27
CASTGLAGYQKGGYTGELFF
>TRBJ1-1|TRBV27
CASSTLYWTGAPEAFF
>TRBJ1-2|TRBV9
CASTRGIYGYTF
>TRBJ1-3|TRBV4-1
CASSQAREQGGNTIYF
>TRBJ1-1|TRBV19
CASRDRGNTEAFF
>TRBJ2-3|TRBV19
CASSVQFTSGGSTDTQYF
>TRBJ2-1|TRBV27
CASLGSFSSYNEQFF
>TRBJ1-1|TRBV7-8
CASSHWAGGTEAFF
>TRBJ1-1|TRBV11-2
CASSFGASNTEAFF
>TRBJ2-3|TRBV7-2
CASSPGLEPDTQYF
>TRBJ1-1|TRBV6-5
CAIREREAFF
>TRBJ2-7|TRBV2
CASSLSGGEYEQYF
>TRBJ2-1|TRBV11-1
CASSSLAGGTFGYNEQFF
>TRBJ1-3|TRBV28
CASNTVPYSGNTIYF
>TRBJ2-7|TRBV6-6
CASSPNRGIDEQYF
>TRBJ2-2|TRBV19
CAAPCRTSGRKNTGELFF
>TRBJ1-1|TRBV2
CASRQGLNTEAFF
>TRBJ2-5|TRBV2
CASARAEETQYF
>TRBJ1-4|TRBV7-9
CASSLGSQNEKLFF
>TRBJ1-2|TRBV7-2
CASSTGTGNYGYTF
>-|TRBV5-1
CASSPGTSDRLEQYF
>TRBJ1-2|TRBV18
CASSPTGIYGYTF
>TRBJ2-1|TRBV12-5
CATSKRGLAGEQFF
>TRBJ2-7|TRBV2
CASSESTGSEQYF
>TRBJ2-1|TRBV10-1
CASSELRTLKGNEQFF
>TRBJ1-2|TRBV6-4
CASSDHPYQGGRGYTF
>TRBJ1-1|TRBV19
CASSIGTGVRTEAFF
>TRBJ2-1|TRBV6-4
CASSEELAGVSNEQFF